This T cell receptor beta chain originates from a study of CD8 T cells in Susac syndrome (dated by TCRdb to 2018 to 2020). Concerning the study at large: Whether CD8+ T cell activation and differentiation in Susac syndrome was antigen driven was tested using repertoire sequencing. The study compared CD8+ T cell repertoire clonality among 12 healthy donors, about 14 Susac syndrome patients and about 16 multiple sclerosis patients. The full study reports these points: The number of individuals in the TCR sequencing and HLA analysis was recognized as being relatively small.

CDR1 and CDR2 are drawn from the germline V gene (reference sequence): LNHDA, SQIVND. At the junction V is shortened by 6 bases and J by 2 bases, with 10 bases in between. The CDR3 measures 14 amino acids from cysteine to phenylalanine. Of the read, only the CDR3 DNA is kept; its 42 bases are in frame from base 1. Notes on this clonotype: There is no known antigen for this receptor. Base quality data are lacking; no much larger clone is found one base away.

Peripheral blood CD8+ and CD4+ T cells from healthy donors, Susac syndrome patients and multiple sclerosis patients were profiled by high-throughput TCR beta sequencing. The healthy donors served as controls matched for age and sex. Bulk CD8+ and CD4+ T cells were purified by magnetic negative isolation, whereas CD8+ TEMRA cells were enriched by FACS. Blood was drawn into EDTA tubes, processed within 24 hours, and PBMCs were isolated by density gradient centrifugation. PBMCs intended for TCR sequencing were cryopreserved in liquid nitrogen and were subsequently thawed in a 37 degrees C water bath. The sorted or isolated CD4+, CD8+ and CD8+ TEMRA cells reached a purity of at least 90%. RNA was extracted using the RNeasy kit, and roughly 0.45 to 1 microgram was reverse transcribed with random hexamers. TCR beta CDR3 regions were amplified with the immunoSEQ multiplex PCR assay covering 54 Vbeta and 13 Jbeta segments. To correct PCR amplification bias, a synthetic template baseline was used for both primer optimization and computational correction. The paper's data handling went like this. Reads were annotated to V, D and J genes according to IMGT and were analyzed with immunoSEQ Analyzer, with only productive sequences retained. Clonality was calculated as one minus the Shannon entropy normalized by log2 of the number of productive unique sequences. For each patient and control, public and private clones were evaluated within the 100 most prevalent clones. Clones were defined as Susac-specific if absent from the healthy and MS cohorts, from approximately 1,100 published viral clones and from other ImmuneACCESS disease sequences. The public reads were quality trimmed at Q25 with fastp and then assembled into clones with MiXCR by TCRdb, keeping productive beta chains. CDR3 protein duplicates are merged, each entry listing the most common genes and DNA. TCRdb, rather than the study authors, made the V and J calls. The sample table contains tens of thousands of distinct CDR3 sequences; only one count was recorded for around 92% of them. The ten largest clones take up approximately 0.41% of the sample.

The sequence derives from a human donor in good health. The sample consisted of CD8+ T cells from PBMCs. Here the chain combines TRBV19 and TRBJ1-4, with the D segment identity uncertain. The DNA sequence is given as TGTGCCAGTAGAAGGGCCGAGACTAATGAAAAACTGTTTTTT. Translated, it gives CASRRAETNEKLFF.